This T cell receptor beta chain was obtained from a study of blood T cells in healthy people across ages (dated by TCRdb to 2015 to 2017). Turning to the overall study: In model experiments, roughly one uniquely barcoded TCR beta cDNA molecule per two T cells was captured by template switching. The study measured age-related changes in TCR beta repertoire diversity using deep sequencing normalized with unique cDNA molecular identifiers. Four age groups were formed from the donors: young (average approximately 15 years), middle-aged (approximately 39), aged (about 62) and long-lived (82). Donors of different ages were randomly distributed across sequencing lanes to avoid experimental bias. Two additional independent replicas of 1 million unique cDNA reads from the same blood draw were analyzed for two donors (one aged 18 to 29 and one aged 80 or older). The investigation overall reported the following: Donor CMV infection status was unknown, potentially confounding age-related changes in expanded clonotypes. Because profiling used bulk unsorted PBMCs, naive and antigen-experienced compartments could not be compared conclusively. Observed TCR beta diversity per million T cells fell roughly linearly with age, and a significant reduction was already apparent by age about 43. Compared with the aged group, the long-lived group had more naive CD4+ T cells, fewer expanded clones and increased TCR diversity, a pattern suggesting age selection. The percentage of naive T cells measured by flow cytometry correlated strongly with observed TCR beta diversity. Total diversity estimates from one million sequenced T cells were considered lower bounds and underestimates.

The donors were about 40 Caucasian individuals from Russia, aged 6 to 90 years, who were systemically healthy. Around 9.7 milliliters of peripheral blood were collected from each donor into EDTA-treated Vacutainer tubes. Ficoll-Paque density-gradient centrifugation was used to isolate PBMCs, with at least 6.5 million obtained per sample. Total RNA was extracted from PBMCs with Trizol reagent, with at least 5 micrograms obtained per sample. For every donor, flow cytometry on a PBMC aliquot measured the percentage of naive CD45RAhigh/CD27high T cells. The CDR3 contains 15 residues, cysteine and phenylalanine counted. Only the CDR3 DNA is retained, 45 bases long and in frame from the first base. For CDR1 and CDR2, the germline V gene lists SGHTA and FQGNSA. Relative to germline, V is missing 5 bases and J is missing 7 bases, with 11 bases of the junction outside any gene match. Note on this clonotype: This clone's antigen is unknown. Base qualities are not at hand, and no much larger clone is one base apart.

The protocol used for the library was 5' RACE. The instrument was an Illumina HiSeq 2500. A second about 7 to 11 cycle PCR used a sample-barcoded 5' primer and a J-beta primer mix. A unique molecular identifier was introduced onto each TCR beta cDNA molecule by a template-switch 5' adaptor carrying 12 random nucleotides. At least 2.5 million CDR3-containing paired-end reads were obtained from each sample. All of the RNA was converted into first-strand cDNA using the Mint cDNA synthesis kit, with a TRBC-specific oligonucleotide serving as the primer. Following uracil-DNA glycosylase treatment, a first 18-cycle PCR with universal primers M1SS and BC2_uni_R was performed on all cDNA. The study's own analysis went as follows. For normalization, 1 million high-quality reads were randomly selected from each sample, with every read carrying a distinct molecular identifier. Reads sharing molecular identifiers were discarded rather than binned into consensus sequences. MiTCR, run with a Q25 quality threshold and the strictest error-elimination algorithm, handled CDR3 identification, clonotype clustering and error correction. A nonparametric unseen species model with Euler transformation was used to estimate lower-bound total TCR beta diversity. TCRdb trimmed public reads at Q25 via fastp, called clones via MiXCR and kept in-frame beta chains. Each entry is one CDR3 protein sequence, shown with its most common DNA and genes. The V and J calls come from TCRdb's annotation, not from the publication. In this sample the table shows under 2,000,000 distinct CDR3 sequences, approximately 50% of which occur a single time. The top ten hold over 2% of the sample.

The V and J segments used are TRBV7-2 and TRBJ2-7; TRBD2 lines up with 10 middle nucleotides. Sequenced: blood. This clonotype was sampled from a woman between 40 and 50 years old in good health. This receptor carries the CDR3 CASSPRAGGQEEQYF. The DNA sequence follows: TGTGCCAGCAGCCCCCGAGCGGGGGGGCAAGAAGAGCAGTACTTC.